This T cell receptor beta chain came from a study of beta chain features in type 1 diabetes. General study points: A moderate, significant TCRB CDR3 shortening appeared in type 1 diabetes across four CD4+ subsets. Patients' naive, central memory and Treg TCRB repertoires seemed closer to one another than those of healthy donors.

The V end was cut by 5 bases, the J end by 4 bases, with 11 bases between. CDR3 length: 12 residues. Germline-derived CDR1 and CDR2 are SQVTM and ANQGSEA. Expressed TCRB transcripts got sequenced, as all isolated RNA was reverse transcribed. Generated by immunoSEQ multiplex PCR, the TCRdb table keeps only in-frame clones and is missing some. The sample consists of hundreds of thousands of clones, more than 9.5% of them appearing once. Points on this clone: Its specificity is not known.

This sequence originates from a young woman in good health. Sequencing input: naive CD4+ T cells from blood. V and J are TRBV29-1 and TRBJ1-1; D call uncertain. CDR3 nucleotide sequence: TGCAGCGTTCCCGGACGGGTCACTGAAGCTTTCTTT. Residues: CSVPGRVTEAFF.